The clone carrying this T cell receptor (beta chain) was detected a few times. The source of the sample is a study of T-cell reconstitution after alpha-beta-depleted transplantation in children. This CDR3 spans 14 amino acids. The V end was cut by 0 bases, the J end by 4 bases, with 13 bases between. The germline V gene encodes CDR1 DFQATT and CDR2 SNEGSKA (reference sequence). Molecular barcoding with unique molecular identifiers was used for the TCRbeta library. TCRdb analysed the PCR reads with MiXCR anew, one entry per CDR3 protein. The sample lists about 610,000 distinct CDR3 sequences; about 11% were seen once.

The clonotype comes from a human donor who donated a stem cell graft to a child with acute myeloid leukemia. The specimen was PBMCs from the stem cell graft donor, collected from the stem cell graft. This chain links TRBV20-1 with TRBJ2-7; TRBD1 or TRBD2 may be the D gene (6 bases each). The CDR3 region has the DNA TGCAGTGCTAGAGATGTAGGGGGAGGTTACGAGCAGTACTTC. Its translation is CSARDVGGGYEQYF.